These T cell receptor beta chains were read from a single sample in a study of graft-versus-host responses after intestinal transplantation. Clones were read by immunoSEQ multiplex PCR, and TCRdb kept only the in-frame ones, dropping some. The sample has about 83,000 clones; approximately 88% are singletons. These receptors are not linked to any known antigen. Source: unstimulated CD4+ T cells sorted from spleen or lymph node cells, taken before intestinal transplant. All receptors come from a human donor who received an intestinal transplant. Each CDR3 is given with its conserved first and last residue. Part of the rows lack a size; the others show once, few, many or a class for expanded clones.

TRBV11-2	TRBJ2-1	.	CASSPGLVEQFF
TRBV4-1	TRBJ2-7	.	CASSPSGGIAGTYEQYF
TRBV7-2	TRBJ1-3	few	CASSLVGGASGNTIYF
TRBV28	TRBJ1-1	.	CASRFRQGRSTEAFF
TRBV6-5	TRBJ1-1	.	CASSSRQGPNTEAFF
TRBV27	TRBJ2-3	.	CASSRGHFTDTQYF
TRBV7-8	TRBJ1-5	once	CASSLGQGGQPQHF
TRBV30	TRBJ2-3	.	CAWYLRDTQYF
TRBV30	TRBJ1-4	.	CAWSVKRQSYNEKLFF
TRBV4-1	TRBJ2-1	.	CASSPGQSSYNEQFF
TRBV2	TRBJ2-7	.	CASSEAGGLNSYEQYF
TRBV7-7	TRBJ2-4	.	CASSLVWPGFKNIQYF
TRBV5-6	TRBJ1-4	once	CASRTRGLANEKLFF
TRBV6-4	TRBJ2-1	once	CASSPREGPYNEQFF
TRBV4-1	TRBJ1-2	.	CASSQVSGNGYTF
TRBV2	TRBJ2-7	.	CASRRLAGVSYEQYF
TRBV7-2	TRBJ2-3	once	CASSSGTPRGDTQYF
TRBV29-1	TRBJ2-2	.	CSALTGGTGELFF
TRBV6-1	TRBJ2-5	.	CASSPGVAETQYF